This is a list of T cell receptor beta chains from one sample in a study of Ad26.COV2.S vaccination and SARS-CoV-2 variants. Produced via immunoSEQ multiplex PCR; TCRdb's table is partial and in-frame only. The table records approximately 300,000 clones, 70% to 90% of them present only once. The sequences come from peripheral blood, collected in a trial of Ad26.COV2.S vaccine versus placebo. The receptors come from a person between 18 and 65 years old who received the Ad26.COV2.S COVID-19 vaccine or a placebo. Each CDR3 is given with its conserved first and last residue. Fields, in order: CDR3 protein, CDR3 DNA, V gene, J gene, clone size, D gene. A D gene is named only where the DNA matches it firmly. Clone size is stated in some rows and not others, as once, few, many or a class when expanded.

cdr3_aa: CASSEIMGAITEAFF
cdr3_nt: TGTGCCAGCAGTGAAATCATGGGGGCGATCACTGAAGCTTTCTTT
v_call: TRBV6-1
j_call: TRBJ1-1
clone_size: medium-sized
d_call: -

cdr3_aa: CATSSWGGRMYGYTF
cdr3_nt: TGTGCCACCAGCAGCTGGGGAGGTCGGATGTATGGCTACACCTTC
v_call: TRBV15
j_call: TRBJ1-2
clone_size: -
d_call: -

cdr3_aa: CAWRGRRANYGYTF
cdr3_nt: TGTGCCTGGAGGGGTAGGCGAGCTAACTATGGCTACACCTTC
v_call: TRBV30
j_call: TRBJ1-2
clone_size: -
d_call: -

cdr3_aa: CASSPLGRNTEAFF
cdr3_nt: TGTGCCAGCAGTCCACTCGGGAGGAACACTGAAGCTTTCTTT
v_call: TRBV6-6
j_call: TRBJ1-1
clone_size: -
d_call: -

cdr3_aa: CASSSSYEQYF
cdr3_nt: TGTGCCAGCTCATCGTCCTACGAGCAGTACTTC
v_call: TRBV18
j_call: TRBJ2-7
clone_size: -
d_call: -

cdr3_aa: CAISLGQGHLGGGYTF
cdr3_nt: TGTGCCATCAGTCTGGGACAGGGGCACCTCGGAGGTGGCTACACCTTC
v_call: TRBV10-3
j_call: TRBJ1-2
clone_size: -
d_call: TRBD1

cdr3_aa: CASSLPPGQRRATEAFF
cdr3_nt: TGTGCCAGCAGCTTACCGCCGGGACAGAGGCGAGCGACTGAAGCTTTCTTT
v_call: TRBV7-9
j_call: TRBJ1-1
clone_size: -
d_call: TRBD1

cdr3_aa: CASSTGQGSGNTIYF
cdr3_nt: TGCGCCAGCAGCACCGGACAGGGCTCCGGAAACACCATATATTTT
v_call: TRBV5-1
j_call: TRBJ1-3
clone_size: -
d_call: TRBD1

cdr3_aa: CASSLDVLSTDTQYF
cdr3_nt: TGTGCCAGCAGCTTAGATGTACTATCCACAGATACGCAGTATTTT
v_call: TRBV7-9
j_call: TRBJ2-3
clone_size: -
d_call: -

cdr3_aa: CAWSFGGQEETQYF
cdr3_nt: TGTGCCTGGAGCTTCGGGGGCCAGGAGGAGACCCAGTACTTC
v_call: TRBV30
j_call: TRBJ2-5
clone_size: once
d_call: -

cdr3_aa: CASSLVGDSGANVLTF
cdr3_nt: TGTGCCAGCAGCTTGGTGGGGGACTCTGGGGCCAACGTCCTGACTTTC
v_call: TRBV5-6
j_call: TRBJ2-6
clone_size: -
d_call: -

cdr3_aa: CASSEAGGYGELFF
cdr3_nt: TGTGCCAGCAGTGAAGCCGGAGGGTACGGGGAGCTGTTTTTT
v_call: TRBV2
j_call: TRBJ2-2
clone_size: -
d_call: -

cdr3_aa: CASSPGQGNYGYTF
cdr3_nt: TGTGCCAGCTCACCTGGACAGGGGAACTATGGCTACACCTTC
v_call: TRBV18
j_call: TRBJ1-2
clone_size: -
d_call: TRBD1

cdr3_aa: CASSLRGDTEAFF
cdr3_nt: TGTGCCAGCAGTTTAAGGGGGGACACTGAAGCTTTCTTT
v_call: TRBV12-3/TRBV12-4
j_call: TRBJ1-1
clone_size: once
d_call: -

cdr3_aa: CAWSASGGYEQYF
cdr3_nt: TGTGCCTGGAGTGCCTCGGGAGGGTACGAGCAGTACTTC
v_call: TRBV30
j_call: TRBJ2-7
clone_size: few
d_call: TRBD2

cdr3_aa: CASSSGTSVGETQYF
cdr3_nt: TGTGCCAGCAGCTCCGGGACTAGCGTGGGAGAGACCCAGTACTTC
v_call: TRBV14
j_call: TRBJ2-5
clone_size: few
d_call: TRBD2

cdr3_aa: CSVESGQGAFGYTF
cdr3_nt: TGCAGCGTTGAATCGGGACAGGGGGCTTTTGGCTACACCTTC
v_call: TRBV29-1
j_call: TRBJ1-2
clone_size: -
d_call: TRBD1

cdr3_aa: CASSLRPGQGGYGYTF
cdr3_nt: TGTGCCAGCAGCCTCCGCCCCGGACAGGGAGGCTATGGCTACACCTTC
v_call: TRBV7-2
j_call: TRBJ1-2
clone_size: -
d_call: TRBD1

cdr3_aa: CASSFGEVETQYF
cdr3_nt: TGTGCCAGCAGCTTCGGGGAGGTTGAGACCCAGTACTTC
v_call: TRBV7-2
j_call: TRBJ2-5
clone_size: -
d_call: -

cdr3_aa: CASSFRKGIEKLFF
cdr3_nt: TGTGCCAGCAGTTTTAGGAAAGGGATTGAAAAACTGTTTTTT
v_call: TRBV27
j_call: TRBJ1-4
clone_size: -
d_call: -

cdr3_aa: CASSVSGTGLYEQFF
cdr3_nt: TGTGCCAGCAGCGTATCGGGGACAGGGCTCTATGAGCAGTTCTTC
v_call: TRBV9
j_call: TRBJ2-1
clone_size: -
d_call: TRBD1

cdr3_aa: CASSPPGTGNEQYF
cdr3_nt: TGTGCCAGCTCACCACCCGGGACAGGGAACGAGCAGTACTTC
v_call: TRBV18
j_call: TRBJ2-7
clone_size: few
d_call: TRBD1

cdr3_aa: CASSEGSLPTTEAFF
cdr3_nt: TGTGCCAGCAGCGAGGGCAGCCTACCCACCACTGAAGCTTTCTTT
v_call: TRBV7-6
j_call: TRBJ1-1
clone_size: -
d_call: -

cdr3_aa: CASRQGTNTGELFF
cdr3_nt: TGTGCCAGCCGACAGGGTACGAACACCGGGGAGCTGTTTTTT
v_call: TRBV19
j_call: TRBJ2-2
clone_size: few
d_call: TRBD1

cdr3_aa: CASSLGRNTGELFF
cdr3_nt: TGTGCCAGCAGCTTGGGACGGAACACCGGGGAGCTGTTTTTT
v_call: TRBV5-5
j_call: TRBJ2-2
clone_size: -
d_call: -

cdr3_aa: CASGFAGAGANVLTF
cdr3_nt: TGTGCTAGTGGTTTTGCGGGCGCTGGGGCCAACGTCCTGACTTTC
v_call: TRBV12-5
j_call: TRBJ2-6
clone_size: -
d_call: -

cdr3_aa: CASSTVDVLRNTIYF
cdr3_nt: TGTGCCAGTAGTACAGTGGACGTCCTGAGAAACACCATATATTTT
v_call: TRBV19
j_call: TRBJ1-3
clone_size: -
d_call: -

cdr3_aa: CASSPTPLGTIYNSPLHF
cdr3_nt: TGCGCCAGCAGCCCCACCCCCTTGGGGACGATCTATAATTCACCCCTCCACTTT
v_call: TRBV4-3
j_call: TRBJ1-6
clone_size: -
d_call: -

cdr3_aa: CASSPTVGGQETQYF
cdr3_nt: TGTGCCAGCTCACCCACTGTCGGGGGGCAAGAGACCCAGTACTTC
v_call: TRBV18
j_call: TRBJ2-5
clone_size: -
d_call: TRBD2

cdr3_aa: CASSITGTGGYEQYF
cdr3_nt: TGTGCCAGTAGCATCACCGGGACAGGGGGCTACGAGCAGTACTTC
v_call: TRBV19
j_call: TRBJ2-7
clone_size: -
d_call: TRBD1

cdr3_aa: CAGVRDRGNTIYF
cdr3_nt: TGTGCCGGCGTCCGGGACCGTGGAAACACCATATATTTT
v_call: TRBV30
j_call: TRBJ1-3
clone_size: -
d_call: -

cdr3_aa: CASSSTGGGGNYGYTF
cdr3_nt: TGTGCCAGCAGCTCGACCGGTGGAGGGGGGAACTATGGCTACACCTTC
v_call: TRBV5-6
j_call: TRBJ1-2
clone_size: -
d_call: -

cdr3_aa: CASRDHTEAFF
cdr3_nt: TGTGCCAGTAGGGACCACACTGAAGCTTTCTTT
v_call: TRBV19
j_call: TRBJ1-1
clone_size: few
d_call: -

cdr3_aa: CASSQDGQFLNQPQHF
cdr3_nt: TGTGCCAGCAGCCAAGATGGACAGTTCTTAAATCAGCCCCAGCATTTT
v_call: TRBV3-1/TRBV3-2
j_call: TRBJ1-5
clone_size: -
d_call: -

cdr3_aa: CASSLMGGPYEQYF
cdr3_nt: TGTGCCAGCAGTTTAATGGGGGGGCCCTACGAGCAGTACTTC
v_call: TRBV27
j_call: TRBJ2-7
clone_size: -
d_call: -